The table lists the clone carrying this T cell receptor beta chain with many counts. Germline assignment: CDR1 SGHTA and CDR2 FQGTGA. Between the trimmed V and J ends, which lost 1 base and 3 bases, there was a span of 6 bases. The CDR3 is made up of 13 amino acids. One entry per CDR3 protein, called by TCRdb with MiXCR from the RT-PCR reads. The sample holds 190,000 or so distinct CDR3 sequences, around 40% seen once. This sample stems from a study of patients and donors after allogeneic stem cell transplantation. The sample was blood, either unsorted or a sorted T cell fraction (not recorded which). The V and J genes are TRBV7-3 and TRBJ1-1; D uncertain. The origin of this receptor is a human donor who was either an allogeneic HSCT recipient or a stem cell or donor lymphocyte infusion donor (not recorded which). It is not recorded whose cells these are; they may come from a transplant donor. Here the CDR3 DNA reads TGTGCCAGCAGCTTAAGTCGGGACACTGAAGCTTTCTTT. Translated, it gives CASSLSRDTEAFF.